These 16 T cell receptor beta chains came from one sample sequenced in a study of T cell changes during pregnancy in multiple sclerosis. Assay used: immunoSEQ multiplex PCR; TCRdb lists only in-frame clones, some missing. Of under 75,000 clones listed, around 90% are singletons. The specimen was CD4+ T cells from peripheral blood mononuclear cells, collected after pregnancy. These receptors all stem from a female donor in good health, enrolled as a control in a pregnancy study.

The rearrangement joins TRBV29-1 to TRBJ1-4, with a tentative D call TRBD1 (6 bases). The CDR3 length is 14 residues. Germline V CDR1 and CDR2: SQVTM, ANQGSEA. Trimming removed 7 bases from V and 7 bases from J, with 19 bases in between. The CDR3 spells CSAKKGVGSEKLFF. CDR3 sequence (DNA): TGCAGCGCAAAAAAGGGGGTCGGTTCTGAAAAACTGTTTTTT.

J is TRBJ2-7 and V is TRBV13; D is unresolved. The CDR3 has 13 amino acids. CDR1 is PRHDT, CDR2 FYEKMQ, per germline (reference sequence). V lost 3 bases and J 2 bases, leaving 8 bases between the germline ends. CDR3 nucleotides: TGTGCCAGCAGCTTGCGCGGAGCCTACGAGCAGTACTTC. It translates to CASSLRGAYEQYF.

The CDR3 DNA follows: TGTGCCAGCAGTCCGAGGACAGGGAAGACTCATGGCTACACCTTC. It is translated as CASSPRTGKTHGYTF. This chain links TRBV27 with TRBJ1-2; 8 nucleotides agree with TRBD1. The CDR3 covers 15 residues. Looked up from germline, CDR1 is MNHEY and CDR2 is SMNVEV (reference sequence). Trimming cost V 5 bases and J 6 bases; bases outside gene matches: 11.

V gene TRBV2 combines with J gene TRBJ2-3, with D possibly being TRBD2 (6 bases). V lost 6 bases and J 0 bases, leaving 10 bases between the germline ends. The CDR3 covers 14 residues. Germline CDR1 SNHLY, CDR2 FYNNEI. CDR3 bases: TGTGCCAGCAGATTAGCGGAGAGCACAGATACGCAGTATTTT. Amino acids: CASRLAESTDTQYF.

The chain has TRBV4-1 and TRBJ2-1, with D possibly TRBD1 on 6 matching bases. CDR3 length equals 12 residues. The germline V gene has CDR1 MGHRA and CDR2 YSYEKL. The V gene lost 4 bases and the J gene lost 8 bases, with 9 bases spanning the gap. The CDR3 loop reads CASSPDRHEQFF. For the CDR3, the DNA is TGCGCCAGCAGCCCGGACAGACATGAGCAGTTCTTC.

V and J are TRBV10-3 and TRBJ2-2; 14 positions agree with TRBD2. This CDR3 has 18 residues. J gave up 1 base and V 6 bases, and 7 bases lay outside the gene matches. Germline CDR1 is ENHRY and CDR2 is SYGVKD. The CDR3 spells CAIRGTSGGSLNTGELFF. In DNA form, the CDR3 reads TGTGCCATCAGGGGGACTAGCGGGGGATCCTTGAACACCGGGGAGCTGTTTTTT.

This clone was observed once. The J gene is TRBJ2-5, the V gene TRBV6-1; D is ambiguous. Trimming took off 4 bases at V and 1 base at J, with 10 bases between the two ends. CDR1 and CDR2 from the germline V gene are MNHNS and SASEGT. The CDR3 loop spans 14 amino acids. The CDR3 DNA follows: TGTGCCAGCAGTGGTTCCGCGATCCAAGAGACCCAGTACTTC. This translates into CASSGSAIQETQYF.

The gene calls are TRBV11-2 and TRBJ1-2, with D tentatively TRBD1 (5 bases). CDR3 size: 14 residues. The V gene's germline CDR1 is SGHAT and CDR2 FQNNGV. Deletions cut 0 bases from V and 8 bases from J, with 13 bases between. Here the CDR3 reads CASSLDPGGSGYTF. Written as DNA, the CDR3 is TGTGCCAGCAGCTTAGACCCGGGGGGATCCGGCTACACCTTC.

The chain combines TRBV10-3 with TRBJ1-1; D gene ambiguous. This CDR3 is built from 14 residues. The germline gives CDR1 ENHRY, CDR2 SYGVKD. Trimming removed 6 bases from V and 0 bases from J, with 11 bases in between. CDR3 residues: CAIRFGEMNTEAFF. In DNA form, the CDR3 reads TGTGCCATCAGATTCGGAGAGATGAACACTGAAGCTTTCTTT.

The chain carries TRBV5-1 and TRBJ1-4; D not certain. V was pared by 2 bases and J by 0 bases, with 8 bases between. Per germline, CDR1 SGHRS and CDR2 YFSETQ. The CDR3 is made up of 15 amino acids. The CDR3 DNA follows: TGCGCCAGCAGCTTAACAGCTTCAACTAATGAAAAACTGTTTTTT. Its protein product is CASSLTASTNEKLFF.

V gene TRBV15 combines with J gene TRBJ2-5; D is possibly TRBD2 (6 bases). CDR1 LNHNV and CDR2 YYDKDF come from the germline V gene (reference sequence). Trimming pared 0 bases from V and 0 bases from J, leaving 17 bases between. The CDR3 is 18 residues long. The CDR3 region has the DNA TGTGCCACCAGCAGAGATCGGAGGGGCAGCTTAGACCAAGAGACCCAGTACTTC. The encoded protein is CATSRDRRGSLDQETQYF.

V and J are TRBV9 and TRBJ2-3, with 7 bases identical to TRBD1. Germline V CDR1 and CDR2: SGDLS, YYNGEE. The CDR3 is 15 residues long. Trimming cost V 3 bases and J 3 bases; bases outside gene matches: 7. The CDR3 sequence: CASSGSQGSTDTQYF. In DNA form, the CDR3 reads TGTGCCAGCAGCGGCTCACAGGGGAGTACAGATACGCAGTATTTT.

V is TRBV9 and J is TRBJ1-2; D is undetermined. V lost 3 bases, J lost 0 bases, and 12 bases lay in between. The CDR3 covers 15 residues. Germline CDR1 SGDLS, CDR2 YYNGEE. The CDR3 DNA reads TGTGCCAGCAGCGCACCAGGCATGGCTAACTATGGCTACACCTTC. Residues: CASSAPGMANYGYTF.

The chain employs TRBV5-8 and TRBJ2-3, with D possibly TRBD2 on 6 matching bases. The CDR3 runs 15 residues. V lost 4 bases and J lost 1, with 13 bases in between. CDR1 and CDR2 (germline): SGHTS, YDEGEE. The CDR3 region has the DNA TGTGCCAGCAGCCGAGGGACTCTCGGCACAGATACGCAGTATTTT. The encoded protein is CASSRGTLGTDTQYF.

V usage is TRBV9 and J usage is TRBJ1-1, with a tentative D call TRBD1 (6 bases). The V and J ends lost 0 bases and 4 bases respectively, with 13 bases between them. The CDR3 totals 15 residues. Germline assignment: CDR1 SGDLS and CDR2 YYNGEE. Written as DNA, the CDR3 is TGTGCCAGCAGCGTAGGGGCAGGGGTGGGCACTGAAGCTTTCTTT. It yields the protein CASSVGAGVGTEAFF.

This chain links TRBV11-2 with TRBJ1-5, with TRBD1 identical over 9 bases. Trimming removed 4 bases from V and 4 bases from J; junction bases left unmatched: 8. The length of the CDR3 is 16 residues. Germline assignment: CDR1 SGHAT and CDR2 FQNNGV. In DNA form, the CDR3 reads TGTGCCAGCAGCTCATTACAGGGGGCGAGTAATCAGCCCCAGCATTTT. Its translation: CASSSLQGASNQPQHF.